Listed below are T cell receptor beta chains from one sample, sequenced in a study of Ad26.COV2.S vaccination and SARS-CoV-2 variants. Method: immunoSEQ multiplex PCR; TCRdb's copy keeps in-frame clones and lacks some. This sample has around 400,000 clones; roughly 80% occur once, and the top ten carry about 8%. The sequencing here drew on peripheral blood, taken in a trial of Ad26.COV2.S vaccine versus placebo. Receptor source: a person between 18 and 65 years old who received the Ad26.COV2.S COVID-19 vaccine or a placebo. CDR3s include the opening cysteine and the closing phenylalanine or tryptophan. The D gene is left open where the match is weak. Size is omitted from some rows. Given values are once, few, many or a class for expanded clones.

V	size	J	D	DNA	CDR3
TRBV5-5	-	TRBJ2-7	TRBD2	TGTGCCAGCAGCTCTTTAAAGCGGGGGGGAATCTACGAGCAGTACTTC	CASSSLKRGGIYEQYF
TRBV7-2	once	TRBJ2-5	TRBD2	TGTGCCAGCAGCCTAGCGGGAGTGGCAGAGACCCAGTACTTC	CASSLAGVAETQYF
TRBV9	-	TRBJ2-7	TRBD1	TGTGCCAGCAGCGTAAGCGGACAGGGGTACGAGCAGTACTTC	CASSVSGQGYEQYF
TRBV4-1	-	TRBJ1-2	TRBD1	TGCGCCAGCAGCCAAGCTCTACTAACTCAGGGGGCTTATGGCTACACCTTC	CASSQALLTQGAYGYTF
TRBV5-1	-	TRBJ1-5	-	TGCGCCAGCAGCTTGGCGGGGACTCAGCCCCAGCATTTT	CASSLAGTQPQHF
TRBV3-1/TRBV3-2	-	TRBJ1-4	TRBD1	TGTGCCAGCAGCCAGGGTCCGGGACAGGGGGCAGGGGAAAAACTGTTTTTT	CASSQGPGQGAGEKLFF
TRBV6-2/TRBV6-3	-	TRBJ2-5	-	TGTGCCAGCAGTTACTCGCCGGGCGACGGGACCCAGTACTTC	CASSYSPGDGTQYF
TRBV2	few	TRBJ2-2	-	TGTGCCAGCTTAAAGGAGGGTGGCACCGGGGAGCTGTTTTTT	CASLKEGGTGELFF
TRBV27	-	TRBJ2-3	-	TGTGCCAGCAGTTTGGGTGGGGCAGGCACAGATACGCAGTATTTT	CASSLGGAGTDTQYF
TRBV4-1	-	TRBJ2-7	-	TGCGCCAGCAGCCAGCCAGCGGAATCCTACGAGCAGTACTTC	CASSQPAESYEQYF
TRBV5-6	-	TRBJ2-2	TRBD2	TGTGCCAGCAGCTTCGGCGGGGGCACCGGGGAGCTGTTTTTT	CASSFGGGTGELFF
TRBV6-1	-	TRBJ1-5	TRBD1	TGTGCCAGCAGTGTGGAACAGGGGACCACTAGCAATCAGCCCCAGCATTTT	CASSVEQGTTSNQPQHF
TRBV27	-	TRBJ2-3	-	TGTGCCAGCAGATTTTTAGGGGGAGATACGCAGTATTTT	CASRFLGGDTQYF
TRBV7-3	-	TRBJ2-5	-	TGTGCCAGCAGCTTACAGGGACTCTGGCGGGAGACCCAGTACTTC	CASSLQGLWRETQYF
TRBV30	-	TRBJ2-2	TRBD2	TGTGCCTGGAGTCGAGCGGGATCCATCGGGGAGCTGTTTTTT	CAWSRAGSIGELFF
TRBV18	-	TRBJ2-7	-	TGTGCCAGCTCGTCGGGACTTACCTACGAGCAGTACTTC	CASSSGLTYEQYF
TRBV9	-	TRBJ2-5	TRBD1	TGTGCCAGCAGCGTAGACAGGGGGCGGGAGACCCAGTACTTC	CASSVDRGRETQYF
TRBV10-2	-	TRBJ2-7	-	TGCGCCACCCCATACGAGCAGTACTTC	CATPYEQYF
TRBV4-3	-	TRBJ1-1	-	TGCGCCAGCAGCCAAGATCTGTTGAGCACTGAAGCTTTCTTT	CASSQDLLSTEAFF
TRBV19	-	TRBJ1-1	-	TGTGCCAGTAGTATTTTAGGGACAGAAGCTTTCTTT	CASSILGTEAFF
TRBV29-1	-	TRBJ2-1	TRBD1	TGCAGCGTTCCGGGACAGGGGTTTTCCAATGAGCAGTTCTTC	CSVPGQGFSNEQFF
TRBV20-1	-	TRBJ2-3	TRBD1	TGCAGTGCTAGTCGGAACAGGGGCGCAGATACGCAGTATTTT	CSASRNRGADTQYF
TRBV6-2/TRBV6-3	-	TRBJ2-1	TRBD2	TGTGCCAGCAGTTCGACTAGCGGGAGCGATGAGCAGTTCTTC	CASSSTSGSDEQFF
TRBV6-5	-	TRBJ2-7	-	TGTGCCAGCAGAACAGGAGCCGGGGGGCAGTACTTC	CASRTGAGGQYF
TRBV5-1	-	TRBJ2-2	-	TGCGCCAGCAGCCGTCAGGTGACGACCGGGGAGCTGTTTTTT	CASSRQVTTGELFF
TRBV30	-	TRBJ2-7	-	TGTGCCTGGAGTGAGTTTCGTGGGGGGCAGTACTTC	CAWSEFRGGQYF
TRBV11-2	-	TRBJ2-1	-	TGTGCCAGCAGCTTAGGTCTCAATGAGCAGTTCTTC	CASSLGLNEQFF
TRBV6-5	few	TRBJ1-5	-	TGTGCCAGCAGTTACTCTCTGAATCAGCCCCAGCATTTT	CASSYSLNQPQHF
TRBV9	-	TRBJ2-7	-	TGTGCCAGCAGCCCCTCTCCAACGGGATCCGGCCACGAGCAGTACTTC	CASSPSPTGSGHEQYF
TRBV5-4	-	TRBJ1-4	-	TGTGCCAGCAGCTTACGCGGAGCAGGGGCTAATGAAAAACTGTTTTTT	CASSLRGAGANEKLFF
TRBV19	-	TRBJ1-2	TRBD1	TGTGCCCGCAAACCCCTCGGGACAGGGGGGCATGGCTACACCTTC	CARKPLGTGGHGYTF
TRBV7-2	-	TRBJ2-3	-	TGTGCCAGCAGGGTGGGGGCATCAGATACGCAGTATTTT	CASRVGASDTQYF
TRBV6-1	-	TRBJ1-2	-	TGTGCCAGCAGGGAAGAAACATATGGCTACACCTTC	CASREETYGYTF
TRBV12-3/TRBV12-4	-	TRBJ1-1	-	TGTGCCAGCAGCCAGACATTGAACACTGAAGCTTTCTTT	CASSQTLNTEAFF
TRBV5-1	-	TRBJ2-6	-	TGCGCCAGCTCCGTCGGGGTTTCTGGGGCCAACGTCCTGACTTTC	CASSVGVSGANVLTF
TRBV5-1	once	TRBJ2-1	TRBD1	TGCGCCAGCAGCTTCGGGACAGTTTGGAGTGAGCAGTTCTTC	CASSFGTVWSEQFF
TRBV18	-	TRBJ2-3	-	TGTGCCAGCTCACAACTAGATACAGATACGCAGTATTTT	CASSQLDTDTQYF
TRBV20-1	-	TRBJ2-5	-	TGCAGTGCTAGTCCGGGACGTACAAGAGGGACCCAGTACTTC	CSASPGRTRGTQYF
TRBV7-2	-	TRBJ1-5	-	TGTGCCAGCAGCTCCGTCGGGAAGCCCCAGCATTTT	CASSSVGKPQHF
TRBV6-5	once	TRBJ2-2	-	TGTGCCACCCACCGAGGAGGGACCAACACCGGGGAGCTGTTTTTT	CATHRGGTNTGELFF
TRBV10-3	-	TRBJ2-7	TRBD2	TGTGCCATCAGGGGGACTAGCGCCTCCTACGAGCAGTACTTC	CAIRGTSASYEQYF
TRBV12-3/TRBV12-4	-	TRBJ1-1	-	TGTGCCAGCGAAGCAGAAATGAACACTGAAGCTTTCTTT	CASEAEMNTEAFF
TRBV12-3/TRBV12-4	-	TRBJ1-4	TRBD1	TGTGCCAGTTGGCGGGACAGCGGGGAAAAACTGTTTTTT	CASWRDSGEKLFF
TRBV9	-	TRBJ1-6	-	TGTGCCAGCAGCGTAGCGCACCTCAATTCACCCCTCCACTTT	CASSVAHLNSPLHF
TRBV18	-	TRBJ2-3	TRBD1	TGTGCCAGCTCAAGGGGGCGCACAGATACGCAGTATTTT	CASSRGRTDTQYF
TRBV5-6	-	TRBJ1-2	-	TGTGCCAGCAGCTTGGGGTGGGGGCAGACTAACTATGGCTACACCTTC	CASSLGWGQTNYGYTF
TRBV10-3	-	TRBJ2-2	TRBD2	TGTGCCATCGGCGTCGGGACTAGCGGGGGGGCCCTTGCCGGGGAGCTGTTTTTT	CAIGVGTSGGALAGELFF
TRBV5-1	-	TRBJ1-6	-	TGCGCCAGCAGCTTGGAACTTACTGGGGATTCACCCCTCCACTTT	CASSLELTGDSPLHF
TRBV7-6	few	TRBJ2-7	-	TGTGCCAGCAGCTTCAATCAGGGACCCTACGAGCAGTACTTC	CASSFNQGPYEQYF
TRBV7-9	-	TRBJ2-5	TRBD1	TGTGCCAGCAGTCCGAGGGGACAGGGGCCTCAAGAGACCCAGTACTTC	CASSPRGQGPQETQYF
TRBV6-5	-	TRBJ1-5	-	TGTGCCAGCAGCCGAGGACATAGCAATCAGCCCCAGCATTTT	CASSRGHSNQPQHF
TRBV7-2	-	TRBJ2-7	-	TGTGCCAGCAGCTTAGTGGGGTATGGCGAGCAGTACTTC	CASSLVGYGEQYF
TRBV6-1	-	TRBJ1-2	-	TGTGCCAGCAGTGAAGGAGACAGGCCATTCTATGGCTACACCTTC	CASSEGDRPFYGYTF
TRBV16	-	TRBJ2-4	-	TGTGCCAGCAGCCCCACTCGGCTAGCCAAAAACATTCAGTACTTC	CASSPTRLAKNIQYF
TRBV24-1	-	TRBJ2-2	-	TGTGCCACCAGTGATTTGGGACATGATACCGGGGAGCTGTTTTTT	CATSDLGHDTGELFF
TRBV3-1/TRBV3-2	-	TRBJ2-3	-	TGTGCCAGCAGCCAAGATTGGACATCAGATACGCAGTATTTT	CASSQDWTSDTQYF
TRBV6-5	-	TRBJ1-1	-	TGTGCCAGCAGTTATTCCGGGACACATAACACTGAAGCTTTCTTT	CASSYSGTHNTEAFF
TRBV19	-	TRBJ1-4	-	TGTGCCAGTGGTCAGGGTAGGATAACTAATGAAAAACTGTTTTTT	CASGQGRITNEKLFF
TRBV3-1/TRBV3-2	-	TRBJ1-4	-	TGTGCCAGCAGACCGGGGGGGAGTTCGGAAAAACTGTTTTTT	CASRPGGSSEKLFF
TRBV25-1	-	TRBJ1-2	-	TGTGCCAGCAGTGTGCGGGGAGGCGGCTACACCTTC	CASSVRGGGYTF